The rows below give T cell receptor beta chains drawn from one sample of a study of CD8 T cells in Susac syndrome. From the immunoSEQ multiplex PCR reads, TCRdb called clonotypes with MiXCR, one entry per CDR3 protein. The sample records some 180,000 distinct CDR3 sequences, roughly nine tenths being singletons. Sequencing was carried out using CD4+ T cells from PBMCs. Source of these receptors: a human donor with Susac syndrome. CDR3s include the opening cysteine and the closing phenylalanine or tryptophan. The D gene is left open where the match is weak. Clone size is shown for a subset of rows, as once, few, many or a class of expanded clone.

v_call	d_call	clone_size	j_call	cdr3_nt	cdr3_aa
TRBV3-1	TRBD1	NA	TRBJ1-2	TGTGCCAGCAGACGGACAGGGGCTAGCGGCTACACCTTC	CASRRTGASGYTF
TRBV4-1	TRBD1	NA	TRBJ2-7	TGCGCCAGCAGCCAAGTGGGGGACAGGGGGAAGTACTTC	CASSQVGDRGKYF
TRBV28	NA	NA	TRBJ1-4	TGTGCCAGCAGCAGGGGAGGCTCTAATGAAAAACTGTTTTTT	CASSRGGSNEKLFF
TRBV19	NA	NA	TRBJ2-3	TGTGCCAGTAGTACCATGGCAGATACGCAGTATTTT	CASSTMADTQYF
TRBV4-1	TRBD1	NA	TRBJ1-2	TGCGCCAGCAGCCGAGCGACAGGACAGGCGGGCTACACCTTC	CASSRATGQAGYTF
TRBV2	NA	NA	TRBJ1-5	TGTGCCAGCAGTGACCGGGGACTCAGCAATCAGCCCCAGCATTTT	CASSDRGLSNQPQHF
TRBV2	NA	NA	TRBJ2-7	TGTGCCAGCAGTCAAGACTCTACGGGGCTTGAGTACTTC	CASSQDSTGLEYF
TRBV28	NA	NA	TRBJ1-3	TGTGCCAGCAGTGGGCCGGGAGGGGCTAACGGAAACACCATATATTTT	CASSGPGGANGNTIYF
TRBV28	TRBD1	once	TRBJ1-3	TGTGCCAGCATGGACAGGCATCTGAGCGGAAACACCATATATTTT	CASMDRHLSGNTIYF
TRBV4-1	NA	NA	TRBJ2-2	TGCGCCAGCAGCCGACTAAGTCTGGCGGACCGGAACACCGGGGAGCTGTTTTTT	CASSRLSLADRNTGELFF
TRBV7-2	NA	NA	TRBJ1-2	TGTGCCAGCAGCCCGCCGGACTCCGGCTACACCTTC	CASSPPDSGYTF
TRBV30	TRBD1	NA	TRBJ2-7	TGTGCCTGGGGGACAGGGGCCTCCTACGAGCAGTACTTC	CAWGTGASYEQYF
TRBV20-1	NA	NA	TRBJ2-5	TGCAGTGCTCCCGGACCCGGGGGAGAGACCCAGTACTTC	CSAPGPGGETQYF
TRBV5-6	NA	NA	TRBJ2-6	TGTGCCAGCAGCTTTTTCCCTGCCGGGGCCAACGTCCTGACTTTC	CASSFFPAGANVLTF
TRBV5-4	NA	NA	TRBJ2-7	TGTGCCAGCAGCTTGGATCAGACTACCTACGAGCAGTACTTC	CASSLDQTTYEQYF
TRBV6-5	NA	NA	TRBJ1-1	TGTGCCAGCAGTACACGAAGGGGAGAAAGGGGGGACCGTATCACTGAAGCTTTCTTT	CASSTRRGERGDRITEAFF
TRBV12-3/TRBV12-4	NA	NA	TRBJ2-5	TGTGCCAGCAGTTTGGTAGGGGTACTCCAAGAGACCCAGTACTTC	CASSLVGVLQETQYF
TRBV3-1	NA	NA	TRBJ2-2	TGTGCCAGCAGCCCTTCGGGACGGGGGCTAATCGCCGGGGAGCTGTTTTTT	CASSPSGRGLIAGELFF
TRBV2	NA	NA	TRBJ2-1	TGTGCCAGCAGCGCCGGACGAGGTGAGCAGTTCTTC	CASSAGRGEQFF
TRBV2	NA	NA	TRBJ2-7	TGTGCCAGCAGTGAAACACCCTACGAGCAGTACTTC	CASSETPYEQYF
TRBV7-3	NA	NA	TRBJ1-4	TGTGCCAGCAGCTTATCGGGGGAACCAAATGAAAAACTGTTTTTT	CASSLSGEPNEKLFF
TRBV3-1	TRBD1	once	TRBJ1-2	TGTGCCAGCAGCCAGTCACCGGGACAGGGGGGACTCTATGGCTACACCTTC	CASSQSPGQGGLYGYTF
TRBV6-1	TRBD2	NA	TRBJ2-1	TGTGCCAGCACCCATATACCCCCCTCACTAGCGGGAGGGCCCAATGAGCAGTTCTTC	CASTHIPPSLAGGPNEQFF
TRBV27	NA	NA	TRBJ1-1	TGTGCCAGCAGGTCGAACACTGAAGCTTTCTTT	CASRSNTEAFF
TRBV20-1	NA	NA	TRBJ1-4	TGCAGTGCTAGAGATCCGACGGGGGAAAATGAAAAACTGTTTTTT	CSARDPTGENEKLFF
TRBV27	NA	NA	TRBJ1-2	TGTGCCAGCAGTTCTAGAGGCCTTAACTATGGCTACACCTTC	CASSSRGLNYGYTF
TRBV6-6	TRBD1	NA	TRBJ1-5	TGTGCCAGTCTCTCGGGACAGAATAGCAATCAGCCCCAGCATTTT	CASLSGQNSNQPQHF
TRBV18	NA	NA	TRBJ2-1	TGTGCCAGCTCACCACCCAGCTCGGCTGAGCAGTTCTTC	CASSPPSSAEQFF
TRBV20-1	NA	NA	TRBJ1-5	TGCAGTGCCCTGCCTGAACTCCTTAGCAATCAGCCCCAGCATTTT	CSALPELLSNQPQHF
TRBV3-1	NA	NA	TRBJ2-1	TGTGCCAGCAGCCAATCGAGGACAGTCTACAATGAGCAGTTCTTC	CASSQSRTVYNEQFF
TRBV4-1	TRBD1	NA	TRBJ1-4	TGCGCCAGCAGCCAAGGGGTACAGGGGGGAATTGAAAAACTGTTTTTT	CASSQGVQGGIEKLFF
TRBV5-6	NA	NA	TRBJ1-1	TGTGCCAGCAGCGTTTCCCGGACAGAAAGAGAAGCTTTCTTT	CASSVSRTEREAFF
TRBV20-1	NA	NA	TRBJ1-1	TGCAGTGCTAGAGACTACAAAGGGAACACTGAAGCTTTCTTT	CSARDYKGNTEAFF
TRBV2	NA	NA	TRBJ2-5	TGTGCCAGCAGCGTCAAAGAGACCCAGTACTTC	CASSVKETQYF
TRBV5-1	TRBD1	NA	TRBJ2-3	TGCGCCAGCAGCTTGGGACAGGGGCGTACAGATACGCAGTATTTT	CASSLGQGRTDTQYF
TRBV11-2	TRBD1	few	TRBJ1-2	TGTGCCAGCAGCTGGCAGGGGGAAGGCTACACCTTC	CASSWQGEGYTF
TRBV5-1	NA	NA	TRBJ2-5	TGCGCCAGCAGCTTTGGACGTGGGGGGCTCCAAGAGACCCAGTACTTC	CASSFGRGGLQETQYF
TRBV11-2	TRBD1	few	TRBJ2-5	TGTGCCAGCAGCTTAGAGGGACAGGGACAAGAGACCCAGTACTTC	CASSLEGQGQETQYF
TRBV28	TRBD1	NA	TRBJ2-1	TGTGCCAGCAGTACGACAGGGGAGGCATACATACGGCAGTTCTTC	CASSTTGEAYIRQFF
TRBV24-1	TRBD1	NA	TRBJ2-1	TGTGCCGCGAGAATGGCCCAGGACAGGGGATACAATGAGCAGTTCTTC	CAARMAQDRGYNEQFF
TRBV12-3/TRBV12-4	TRBD1	NA	TRBJ1-4	TGTGCCAGCAGTTTGGGACAGCTGAATAATGAAAAACTGTTTTTT	CASSLGQLNNEKLFF
TRBV27	NA	NA	TRBJ1-5	TGTGCCAGCAGTTTAGTGTTTGCACAGCCCCAGCATTTT	CASSLVFAQPQHF
TRBV10-3	NA	NA	TRBJ2-3	TGTGCCATCAGTGTCGGCAGTTTTGGCACAGATACGCAGTATTTT	CAISVGSFGTDTQYF
TRBV20-1	NA	NA	TRBJ1-4	TGCAGTGCTAAGTCCCGTAGGACAACTAATGAAAAACTGTTTTTT	CSAKSRRTTNEKLFF
TRBV20-1	TRBD2	NA	TRBJ2-3	TGCAGTGCTAGAGACGGGGGGGCTACCACAGATACGCAGTATTTT	CSARDGGATTDTQYF
TRBV20-1	TRBD1	NA	TRBJ1-2	TGCAGTGCTAGTTTGGGACAGGGGGCGATGGGCTATGGCTACACCTTC	CSASLGQGAMGYGYTF
TRBV29-1	TRBD1	few	TRBJ2-3	TGCAGCGTAAGACAGGGCCTCACAGATACGCAGTATTTT	CSVRQGLTDTQYF
TRBV4-1	TRBD2	NA	TRBJ2-7	TGCGCCAGCAGTGATCGGCTAGCGGAAAACTCCTACGAGCAGTACTTC	CASSDRLAENSYEQYF
TRBV7-8	NA	NA	TRBJ2-7	TGTGCCAGCAGCTTAAGAGGGAAACCCTACGAGCAGTACTTC	CASSLRGKPYEQYF
TRBV9	NA	NA	TRBJ2-5	TGTGCCAGCAGCCAAACCCAAGCTGAGACCCAGTACTTC	CASSQTQAETQYF
TRBV5-1	TRBD1	NA	TRBJ1-2	TGCGCCAGCAGCCTATTGACAGGGGCTGGCTACACCTTC	CASSLLTGAGYTF
TRBV6-6	NA	NA	TRBJ1-4	TGTGCCAGCAGTCCGACCCAACAGGGTGCTAATGAAAAACTGTTTTTT	CASSPTQQGANEKLFF
TRBV3-1	NA	NA	TRBJ2-5	TGTGCCAGCAGCCAAGATCTTGGTGAGACCCAGTACTTC	CASSQDLGETQYF
TRBV7-3	TRBD2	NA	TRBJ2-7	TGTGCCAGCAGCTTACTGGGACTAGCGGGAAGTCATGGCCAGTACGAGCAGTACTTC	CASSLLGLAGSHGQYEQYF